The 21 T cell receptor beta chains in this list originate from one sample, sequenced in a study of blood T cell repertoires in COVID-19. The method was immunoSEQ multiplex PCR; TCRdb's version includes in-frame clones alone and lacks a portion of them. The sample includes roughly 180,000 clones, more than 80% seen only once; the top ten take roughly 8.2%. Sequenced material: peripheral blood. The receptors were gathered from a woman aged 55-70 years with acute or convalescent COVID-19.

This chain links TRBV3-1 (or the pseudogene TRBV3-2) with TRBJ1-3; D is possibly TRBD1 (6 bases). CDR3 length: 14 amino acids. Germline V gene lookup returns CDR1 LGHDT and CDR2 YNNKEL (reference sequence). Trimming took 5 bases from V and 8 from J, leaving 16 bases between them. For the CDR3, the DNA is TGTGCCAGCAGCAACCGGGACAAGGGGGACACCATATATTTT. Translation gives CASSNRDKGDTIYF.

The rearrangement links TRBV12-3 or TRBV12-4 to TRBJ1-1; a possible D gene is TRBD1 (5 bases). V was cut by 3 bases and J by 10 bases, with 15 bases left in between. The CDR3 totals 13 residues. CDR3 nucleotide sequence: TGTGCCAGCAGTTTCTTCTCTAGGGGAAGAGCTTTCTTT. Its translation is CASSFFSRGRAFF.

The gene calls are TRBV19 and TRBJ1-4; D is possibly TRBD1 (6 bases). Trimming cost V 6 bases and J 0 bases, with 20 bases left between them. Germline V gives CDR1 LNHDA, CDR2 SQIVND (reference sequence). The CDR3 has 18 residues. CDR3 sequence reads: CASSPPQDRFATNEKLFF. DNA of the CDR3: TGTGCCAGTAGCCCGCCACAGGACAGATTTGCAACTAATGAAAAACTGTTTTTT.

The chain links TRBV6-6 to TRBJ2-1; perhaps TRBD1 as D (6 bases). V was shortened by 10 bases and J by 2 bases, with 18 bases between the two germline ends. CDR1 MNHNY and CDR2 SVGAGI come from the germline V gene (reference sequence). There are 15 residues in the CDR3. In DNA, the CDR3 is TGTGCCACCCTGAAGGGGGACGGGACCTACAATGAGCAGTTCTTC. Its protein product is CATLKGDGTYNEQFF.

This chain connects TRBV28 to TRBJ2-3, with 9 bases aligning to TRBD1. CDR1 and CDR2 (germline): MDHEN, SYDVKM. The CDR3 runs 15 residues. The junction had 4 bases not matched to a gene; V was cut back by 3 bases and J by 3 bases. CDR3 loop: CASSFQTGGTDTQYF. The CDR3 nucleotides read TGTGCCAGCAGTTTTCAGACAGGGGGGACAGATACGCAGTATTTT.

The V call is TRBV11-2, the J call TRBJ1-5; D gene unclear. The CDR3 extends over 16 amino acids. Germline CDR1 SGHAT, CDR2 FQNNGV. V gave up 9 bases and J gave up 0 bases, with 18 bases separating them. The CDR3 sequence: CARPPSLRYSNQPQHF. The CDR3 DNA is TGTGCCAGACCACCCTCGTTACGCTATAGCAATCAGCCCCAGCATTTT.

DNA of the CDR3: TGTGCCAGCAGCCAAGGGAGGCTGACTCTTGGGAACACTGAAGCTTTCTTT. Amino acids: CASSQGRLTLGNTEAFF. The rearrangement links TRBV14 to TRBJ1-1; no firm D call. The CDR3 runs 17 residues. V lost 1 base and J 1 base, leaving 16 bases between the germline ends. Germline V gene sequence: CDR1 SGHDN, CDR2 FVKESK.

The chain carries TRBV6-5 and TRBJ1-4; D might be TRBD1 (5 bases). Germline assignment: CDR1 MNHEY and CDR2 SVGAGI. The CDR3 spans 12 residues. Trimming cost V 6 bases and J 7 bases, with 9 bases left between them. The chain's CDR3 is CASRGQGEKLFF. As DNA, the CDR3 is TGTGCCAGCAGAGGACAAGGTGAAAAACTGTTTTTT.

J is TRBJ2-2 and V is TRBV5-1; 7 nucleotides match TRBD1. CDR1 SGHRS and CDR2 YFSETQ come from the germline V gene. Germline trimming cut 7 bases from V and 0 bases from J; bases unmatched to any gene: 15. This CDR3 region has 18 residues. CDR3 loop: CASALAPPGTANTGELFF. CDR3 in DNA: TGCGCCAGCGCTTTGGCCCCCCCCGGGACAGCGAACACCGGGGAGCTGTTTTTT.

This chain uses TRBV30 with TRBJ1-5; 7 bases are a match to TRBD1. Looked up from germline, CDR1 is GTSNPN and CDR2 is SVGIG (reference sequence). J lost 3 bases, V lost 5 bases, and 1 base had no gene match. The CDR3 is 12 amino acids. The DNA of the CDR3 is TGTGCCTGGGACAGGGACAATCAGCCCCAGCATTTT. It translates to CAWDRDNQPQHF.

This sequence joins TRBV29-1 and TRBJ1-2, with 9 nucleotides matching TRBD1. Germline V gene data show CDR1 as SQVTM and CDR2 as ANQGSEA. J gave up 4 bases and V 6 bases, and 6 bases lay outside the gene matches. CDR3 size: 13 residues. The CDR3 sequence is CSVEPGQGYGYTF. CDR3 DNA: TGCAGCGTGGAACCGGGACAGGGCTATGGCTACACCTTC.

V and J are TRBV27 and TRBJ2-7, with 7 bases matching TRBD2. J was trimmed by 2 bases and V by 5 bases; bases with no gene match: 15. CDR1 is MNHEY, CDR2 SMNVEV, per germline (reference sequence). The length of the CDR3 is 17 residues. The CDR3 loop is CASSKNPSGLLTYEQYV. In nucleotides, the CDR3 is TGTGCCAGCAGTAAAAACCCATCGGGACTACTTACCTACGAGCAGTACGTC.

V is TRBV19 and J is TRBJ2-2; the match to TRBD2 covers 13 bases. From germline, CDR1 is LNHDA and CDR2 SQIVND (reference sequence). The CDR3 extends over 17 amino acids. V trimming: 5 bases; J trimming: 0 bases; junction bases outside the gene matches: 3. The CDR3 DNA sequence: TGTGCCAGTAGTCTGGGACTAGCGGGACCGAACACCGGGGAGCTGTTTTTT. Translating it yields CASSLGLAGPNTGELFF.

V is TRBV6-5 and J is TRBJ2-1; D is unclear. The CDR3 contains 15 residues. Deletions cut 6 bases from V and 0 bases from J, with 12 bases between. Per germline, CDR1 MNHEY and CDR2 SVGAGI. In nucleotides, the CDR3 is TGTGCCAGCAGGCCCCGGTTGAACTCCTACAATGAGCAGTTCTTC. Translation: CASRPRLNSYNEQFF.

The rearrangement uses TRBV4-2 and TRBJ1-2; D might be TRBD1 (6 bases). The CDR3 extends over 13 amino acids. V lost 0 bases, J lost 7 bases, and 9 bases lay in between. Looked up from germline, CDR1 is LGHNA and CDR2 is YNFKEQ. The CDR3 DNA sequence: TGTGCCAGCAGCCAAGAAGGGGGGGCTGGCTACACCTTC. Protein product: CASSQEGGAGYTF.

J is TRBJ1-1 and V is TRBV6-5; 8 bases are shared with TRBD1. Germline V lookup: CDR1 MNHEY, CDR2 SVGAGI. The CDR3 covers 13 residues. Trimming took 2 bases from V and 9 from J; bases not matched to a gene: 5. CDR3 DNA sequence: TGTGCCAGCAGTTACGGGGACAGGCTTAAAGCTTTCTTT. Its translation: CASSYGDRLKAFF.

This sequence joins TRBV24-1 and TRBJ2-1, with a tentative D call TRBD1 (5 bases). The CDR3 runs to 17 residues. The germline V gene has CDR1 KGHDR and CDR2 SFDVKD. Deletions cut 5 bases from V and 8 bases from J, with 24 bases between. DNA of the CDR3: TGTGCCACCAGTGTTCCGTTCGGGCAGGGCTCCATCGATGAGCAGTTCTTC. This translates into CATSVPFGQGSIDEQFF.

The chain employs TRBV6-5 and TRBJ1-1; TRBD1 aligns across 8 bases. The CDR3 contains 16 residues. Germline V gene lookup returns CDR1 MNHEY and CDR2 SVGAGI. J was trimmed by 2 bases and V by 2 bases; bases with no gene match: 7. The CDR3 DNA follows: TGTGCCAGCAGTTACCCTGGACAGGGTGGAAACACTGAAGCTTTCTTT. This sequence encodes CASSYPGQGGNTEAFF.

The chain couples TRBV2 to TRBJ2-2, with 13 bases fitting TRBD2. Trimming removed 7 bases from V and 5 bases from J; junction bases left unmatched: 4. The CDR3 length is 15 residues. Germline CDR1 reads SNHLY; CDR2 reads FYNNEI. The CDR3 nucleotides are TGTGCCAGCACCGCACTAGCGGGAGGGACCGGGGAGCTGTTTTTT. Protein: CASTALAGGTGELFF.

Only one count was recorded for this clone. The chain carries TRBV28 and TRBJ1-2, with TRBD1 as a possible D gene (5 bases). The CDR3 length is 14 residues. V lost 3 bases and J lost 4, with 12 bases in between. Per germline, CDR1 MDHEN and CDR2 SYDVKM. The CDR3 here is CASSLGTYRYGYTF. CDR3 DNA: TGTGCCAGCAGTTTGGGGACTTATCGCTATGGCTACACCTTC.

The V and J genes are TRBV20-1 and TRBJ2-5; D perhaps matches TRBD1 (5 bases). The ends were cut back, 3 bases at V and 2 bases at J, with 13 bases in the middle. The CDR3 is 14 amino acids. CDR1 is DFQATT, CDR2 SNEGSKA, per germline (reference sequence). CDR3 nucleotide sequence: TGCAGTGCTAGTTTAGGACACTTACAAGAGACCCAGTACTTC. It is translated as CSASLGHLQETQYF.